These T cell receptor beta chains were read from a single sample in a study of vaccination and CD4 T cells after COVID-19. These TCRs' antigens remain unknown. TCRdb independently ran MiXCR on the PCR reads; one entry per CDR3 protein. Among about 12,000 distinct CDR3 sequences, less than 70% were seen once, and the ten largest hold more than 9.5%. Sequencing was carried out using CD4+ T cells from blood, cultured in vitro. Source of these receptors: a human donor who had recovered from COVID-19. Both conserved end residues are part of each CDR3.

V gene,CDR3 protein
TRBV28,CASSPAGSTNEKLFF
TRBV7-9,CASSLRIGQADEKLFF
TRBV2,CASSAVLGTTGLFF
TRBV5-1,CASSLVRGEKLFF
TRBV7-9,CASSQEGTSSRETQYF
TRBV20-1,CSARDRGGGRNTEAFF
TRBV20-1,CSASRGGDGYTF
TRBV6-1,CASRTGGTRDQPQHF
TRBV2,CASSRTVWGEQYF
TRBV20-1,CSADRGLTYEQYF
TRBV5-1,CASSSDRGRNTGELFF
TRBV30,CAWRSLSTNYGYTF
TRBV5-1,CASSAETGLNNSPLHF
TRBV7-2,CASSFTRDQYNEQFF
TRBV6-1,CASSVDRAGEKLFF
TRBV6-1,CASSEWTSGVTYEQYF
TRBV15,CATSRGGGTATGANVLTF
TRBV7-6,CASSNSGQGSEQYF
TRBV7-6,CASSLNTGELFF
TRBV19,CATEGQGNTEAFF
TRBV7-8,CASRKGTNTEAFF
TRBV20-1,CSASPPNNSPLHF
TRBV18,CASSPPSRWTEAFF
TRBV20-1,CSAQDFQETQYF
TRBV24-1,CATSDRVGFEQYF
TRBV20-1,CSANKDGVGTQYF
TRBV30,CAWSNSVVYEQYF
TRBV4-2,CASSRWTSGRGIGELFF